A selection of T cell receptor beta chains follows, all from one sample in a study of T-cell reconstitution after alpha-beta-depleted transplantation in children. TCRdb recomputed calls from the PCR reads with MiXCR, one row per CDR3 protein. The top ten hold roughly 5% of the sample, which has approximately 400,000 distinct CDR3 sequences, roughly a tenth seen once. The sample in question was PBMCs from the stem cell graft donor, obtained from the stem cell graft. The receptors derive from a human donor who donated a stem cell graft to a child with acute myeloid leukemia. CDR3s include the opening cysteine and the closing phenylalanine or tryptophan. A D gene is named only where the DNA matches it firmly. Not all rows give a size; the values are once, few, many and, for expanded clones, a class.

V	size	J	D	DNA	CDR3
TRBV12-3/TRBV12-4	few	TRBJ2-7	-	TGTGCCAGCAGACCCCGCGCGACCTACGAGCAGTACTTC	CASRPRATYEQYF
TRBV12-3/TRBV12-4	few	TRBJ2-2	TRBD1	TGTGCCAGCAGTTCCTGGACAGGGGGGACCGGGGAGCTGTTTTTT	CASSSWTGGTGELFF
TRBV5-5	-	TRBJ1-4	-	TGTGCCAGCAGCTCCAGGGACGGCCAATCCGCCTTTAATGAAAAACTGTTTTTT	CASSSRDGQSAFNEKLFF
TRBV2	few	TRBJ2-1	-	TGTGCCAGCAGTGATATTGGCGGGTATGAGCAGTTCTTC	CASSDIGGYEQFF
TRBV5-1	-	TRBJ2-1	TRBD2	TGCGCCAGCAGCTTGGCCGTGACTAGCGGGTCTAGCTCCTACAATGAGCAGTTCTTC	CASSLAVTSGSSSYNEQFF
TRBV20-1	-	TRBJ2-2	-	TGCAGTGCTGGAAAAACATCTTACACCGGGGAGCTGTTTTTT	CSAGKTSYTGELFF
TRBV5-1	few	TRBJ1-6	-	TGCGCCAGCAGCAGAGCGGGGGGCCCCTATAATTCACCCCTCCACTTT	CASSRAGGPYNSPLHF
TRBV10-2	-	TRBJ2-3	-	TGCGCCAGCTCCCAGAGCAGGGGAACAGATACGCAGTATTTT	CASSQSRGTDTQYF
TRBV30	few	TRBJ1-6	-	TGTGCCTGGAGGCCCGGCTCGTGGGAGTCACCCCTCCACTTT	CAWRPGSWESPLHF
TRBV15	many	TRBJ2-5	TRBD2	TGTGCCACCAGCAGAGGAAATAGCGGGGAGACCCAGTACTTC	CATSRGNSGETQYF
TRBV7-6	-	TRBJ2-1	TRBD2	TGTGCCAGCAGCTTAGTCGCTTCAGCGGGAGGTGAGCAGTTCTTC	CASSLVASAGGEQFF
TRBV29-1	few	TRBJ2-2	-	TGCAGCGTACGGGGAGAGAACACCGGGGAGCTGTTTTTT	CSVRGENTGELFF
TRBV20-1	-	TRBJ2-1	-	TGCAGTGCTAGACCCCTCGGTTCCTACAATGAGCAGTTCTTC	CSARPLGSYNEQFF
TRBV6-5	-	TRBJ1-2	-	TGTGCCAGCAGTTACAACAGGGACGGCTATGGCTACACCTTC	CASSYNRDGYGYTF
TRBV29-1	few	TRBJ2-1	-	TGCAGCGTTGAACAGGGGTTTCCCTACAATGAGCAGTTCTTC	CSVEQGFPYNEQFF
TRBV6-1	-	TRBJ2-2	-	TGTGCCAGCAGTGAAACCTGGGGGAACACCGGGGAGCTGTTTTTT	CASSETWGNTGELFF
TRBV20-1	-	TRBJ2-1	-	TGCAGTGCTAGACCCCGTGGGACTTCGTCCTACAATGAGCAGTTCTTC	CSARPRGTSSYNEQFF
TRBV20-1	few	TRBJ2-3	TRBD2	TGCAGTGCTAGAGATCCGACTAGCGGGGGGGTGGCAGATACGCAGTATTTT	CSARDPTSGGVADTQYF
TRBV7-2	few	TRBJ1-4	-	TGTGCCAGCAGCTTAGCGCGAGGTTCAACTAATGAAAAACTGTTTTTT	CASSLARGSTNEKLFF
TRBV5-5	few	TRBJ1-2	-	TGTGCCAGCAGCTCGGGGCAGATCTCAGGCTATGGCTACACCTTC	CASSSGQISGYGYTF
TRBV6-1	-	TRBJ2-5	-	TGTGCCAGCAGGGGGAGTGTCCAAGAGACCCAGTACTTC	CASRGSVQETQYF
TRBV7-2	many	TRBJ1-1	-	TGTGCCAGCAGCTGGCACAGGGACACTGAAGCTTTCTTT	CASSWHRDTEAFF
TRBV18	few	TRBJ1-5	TRBD1	TGTGCCAGCTCACCATTCTTGGACAGGGGCGATCAGCCCCAGCATTTT	CASSPFLDRGDQPQHF
TRBV20-1	-	TRBJ1-5	-	TGCAGTGCAATACATCCAGGGGAGAGCAATCAGCCCCAGCATTTT	CSAIHPGESNQPQHF
TRBV7-2	few	TRBJ2-5	TRBD2	TGTGCCAGCAGCTCAAGACTAGCGGGCCCTCAAGAGACCCAGTACTTC	CASSSRLAGPQETQYF
TRBV7-2	few	TRBJ2-1	TRBD2	TGTGCCAGCAGCCCGCTGGGGGAGGGAACTCGCCTCTTCTTC	CASSPLGEGTRLFF
TRBV20-1	-	TRBJ2-7	-	TGCAGTGCTAGACGGGGAATACCCTACGAGCAGTACTTC	CSARRGIPYEQYF
TRBV27	few	TRBJ2-1	-	TGTGCCAGCAGTAGTTTAAGGAGGGGGCGGGAGGCCAGGAGCTCCTACAATGAGCAGTTCTTC	CASSSLRRGREARSSYNEQFF
TRBV5-1	-	TRBJ1-2	-	TGCGCCAGCAGCTTGGCTCCGGACGGAGACTATGGCTACACCTTC	CASSLAPDGDYGYTF
TRBV20-1	-	TRBJ1-1	-	TGCAGTGCTGGAGGGGTCCTGAACACTGAAGCTTTCTTT	CSAGGVLNTEAFF
TRBV29-1	few	TRBJ2-7	TRBD2	TGCAGCGTTGAAATCTCTAGCGGGAGTTCAGGGGGATACGAGCAGTACTTC	CSVEISSGSSGGYEQYF
TRBV19	few	TRBJ2-3	TRBD1	TGTGCCAGTAGGGGACAGGGGTTTGCAGATACGCAGTATTTT	CASRGQGFADTQYF
TRBV20-1	few	TRBJ2-2	TRBD2	TGCAGTGCTAGGCGGGGGGCTGACCCCGGGGAGCTGTTTTTT	CSARRGADPGELFF
TRBV5-1	-	TRBJ2-7	-	TGCGCCAGCAGCTATTGGACTGGGTCAACCTACGAGCAGTACTTC	CASSYWTGSTYEQYF
TRBV9	-	TRBJ2-2	TRBD2	TGTGCCAGCACCCCCATTGGGAGGGAAGACACCGGGGAGCTGTTTTTT	CASTPIGREDTGELFF